The source of this T cell receptor (beta chain) is a study of blood T cell repertoires in COVID-19. The wider study: Samples representing acute and convalescent COVID-19 were sourced from the United States, Italy and Spain. Sources were T cells, B-cell-depleted T cells, or PBMCs; the material itself was cDNA or gDNA.

Germline V lookup: CDR1 SGHNT, CDR2 YYREEE (reference sequence). The V and J ends lost 3 bases and 5 bases, in that order; junction bases with no gene match: 5. The CDR3 has 15 amino acids. In the authors' workflow: Reference gene primer amplification yielded estimated nucleated cell counts. Clones were sequenced by immunoSEQ multiplex PCR, and TCRdb holds only the in-frame ones, with some missing. That table gives V, J and clone size, and the DNA gave D and trimming. The sample contains more than 150,000 clones, less than 90% of which appear only once. This chain joins TRBV5-4 and TRBJ1-6; 7 nucleotides match TRBD1. This clonotype was sampled from a man aged 18-30 years with active or convalescent COVID-19. The source material was peripheral blood. CDR3 in DNA: TGTGCCAGCAGCTGGGCAGGGGGTAATAATTCACCCCTCCACTTT. This gives the protein CASSWAGGNNSPLHF.